This is a list of T cell receptor beta chains from one sample in a study of shared clonotypes between healthy human individuals. Profiled with immunoSEQ multiplex PCR; TCRdb holds only in-frame clones, not every one. Altogether roughly 2.5 million clones are present, more than 90% being singletons, with the ten largest covering about 0.13%. Sample: naive CD4+ T cells sorted from blood. All receptors come from a man between 18 and 29 years old in good health. Both conserved end residues are part of each CDR3. D genes are given only for firm matches. The size field is filled for only some rows; it gives once, few, many or a size class.

>NA|TRBJ2-2|TRBV14|NA
TGTGCCAGCAGCCCGCCCCTACCCGGGGAGCTGTTTTTT
CASSPPLPGELFF
>NA|TRBJ1-2|TRBV5-4|NA
TGTGCCAGCAGCCACGGTCCCTTGGAGAGCTATGGCTACACCTTC
CASSHGPLESYGYTF
>NA|TRBJ1-1|TRBV28|NA
TGTGCCAGCATACCCCAGGGACTTGGGAACACTGAAGCTTTCTTT
CASIPQGLGNTEAFF
>NA|TRBJ2-7|TRBV15|NA
TGTGCCACCAGCAGAGATCTGGGGTCCTACGAGCAGTACTTC
CATSRDLGSYEQYF
>TRBD2|TRBJ2-7|TRBV18|once
TGTGCCAGCTCACGACTGGGGACTAGCGGGAGCGGCGAGCAGTACTTC
CASSRLGTSGSGEQYF
>TRBD2|TRBJ2-7|TRBV5-1|NA
TGCGCCAGCAGCGTGGGACTAGCGGTCTACGAGCAGTACTTC
CASSVGLAVYEQYF
>NA|TRBJ1-1|TRBV7-2|NA
TGTGCCAGCAGCTGGGTCGTAGGGGCTGAAGCTTTCTTT
CASSWVVGAEAFF
>NA|TRBJ2-5|TRBV5-3|NA
TGTGCCAGAAGCTTGGCTCGGTCCCAAGCAGAGAAGAGACCCCAGTACTTC
CARSLARSQAEKRPQYF
>NA|TRBJ2-2|TRBV5-1|NA
TGCGCCAGCAGACCTTCCACCGGGGAGCTGTTTTTT
CASRPSTGELFF
>NA|TRBJ2-7|TRBV5-1|NA
TGCGCCAGCAGCTTGGTGGGACACCCCTACGAGCAGTACTTC
CASSLVGHPYEQYF
>NA|TRBJ1-4|TRBV28|NA
TGTGCCAGCAGTTTACCAGGGGTAGATGAAAAACTGTTTTTT
CASSLPGVDEKLFF
>TRBD1|TRBJ2-7|TRBV7-2|NA
TGTGCCAGCAGCCCCACAGGGGCCCCACCCCAGCAGTACTTC
CASSPTGAPPQQYF
>TRBD1|TRBJ1-4|TRBV2|once
TGTGCCAGCATAAAAGACAGGGTTACCGACCAGGGGAAACTGTTTTTT
CASIKDRVTDQGKLFF
>NA|TRBJ1-1|TRBV5-6|few
TGTGCCAGCAGCTTGATCGGGTACGAAGCTTTCTTT
CASSLIGYEAFF
>TRBD1|TRBJ2-2|TRBV7-9|NA
TGTGCCAGCAGCCTCGGGACAGGGACCGGGGAGCTGTTTTTT
CASSLGTGTGELFF
>NA|TRBJ2-1|TRBV27|NA
TGTGCCAGCAGTACCTCGGGACGGACATACAATGAGCAGTTCTTC
CASSTSGRTYNEQFF
>TRBD2|TRBJ2-7|TRBV6-5|NA
TGTGCCAGCAGTTACGGGACTACCTACTACGAGCAGTACTTC
CASSYGTTYYEQYF
>NA|TRBJ1-5|TRBV28|NA
TGTGTCAGCTGGGGAAGGCAGACCCATAGCAATCAGCCCCAGCATTTT
CVSWGRQTHSNQPQHF
>TRBD1|TRBJ2-1|TRBV5-1|NA
TGCGCCAGCAGCTTAAGGGGACAGGGAAGCTACAATGAGCAGTTCTTC
CASSLRGQGSYNEQFF
>TRBD1|TRBJ1-6|TRBV7-3|NA
TGTGCCAGCAGCTTGGACAGGAATAATTCACCCCTCCACTTT
CASSLDRNNSPLHF
>TRBD1|TRBJ1-2|TRBV7-9|once
TGTGCCAGCAGCTACGGGACAGACCCCTATGGCTACACCTTC
CASSYGTDPYGYTF
>NA|TRBJ2-5|TRBV27|NA
TGTGCCAGCAGTGCGCTTAAGGGGTACCAAGAGACCCAGTACTTC
CASSALKGYQETQYF
>NA|TRBJ2-5|TRBV19|NA
TGTGCCAGTAGTACCTCTTTTGTGGGAGTTTCAGAGACCCAGTACTTC
CASSTSFVGVSETQYF
>NA|TRBJ2-2|TRBV5-4|NA
TGTGCCAGCAGTCCCGCGGCCCGGGCTCCCGCGAACACCGGGGAGCTGTTTTTT
CASSPAARAPANTGELFF
>NA|TRBJ2-7|TRBV6-1|NA
TGTGCCAGCAGGTCAGCGGCCGAGCAGTACTTC
CASRSAAEQYF
>NA|TRBJ2-3|TRBV5-1|NA
TGCGCCAGCAGCTTGGGCGGCGGCACAGATACGCAGTATTTT
CASSLGGGTDTQYF
>NA|TRBJ2-7|TRBV11-2|NA
TGTGCCAGCATCGACCCCAGCTCCTACGAGCAGTACTTC
CASIDPSSYEQYF
>TRBD1|TRBJ2-5|TRBV6-5|NA
TGTGCCAGCAGACCGGGACAGTACCAAGAGACCCAGTACTTC
CASRPGQYQETQYF
>NA|TRBJ1-6|TRBV10-3|few
TGTGCCATCAGTGGATACAGGGATAATTCACCCCTCCACTTT
CAISGYRDNSPLHF
>NA|TRBJ1-1|TRBV10-2|NA
TGCGCCAGCACGAGGGGGGGTCTGGCGAACACTGAAGCTTTCTTT
CASTRGGLANTEAFF
>NA|TRBJ2-3|TRBV10-1|few
TGCGCCAGCAGTGATAGGGCAGAGCATAACACAGATACGCAGTATTTT
CASSDRAEHNTDTQYF
>TRBD1|TRBJ1-3|TRBV7-3|NA
TGTGCCAGCAGCCCGGGACAGGTCCTCGCGAACTCTGGAAACACCATATATTTT
CASSPGQVLANSGNTIYF
>NA|TRBJ1-2|TRBV30|NA
TGTGCCTCAGGGGAGGGGTACTATGGCTACACCTTC
CASGEGYYGYTF
>NA|TRBJ1-3|TRBV5-1|once
TGCGCCAGCAGCAATGGCGTAGGCCTTCCCGGAAACACCATATATTTT
CASSNGVGLPGNTIYF
>NA|TRBJ1-1|TRBV18|NA
TGTGCCACATCCTGGGGAGCTCCGAACACTGAAGCTTTCTTT
CATSWGAPNTEAFF
>NA|TRBJ1-1|TRBV5-6|NA
TGTGCCAGCAGCTTGGGGGGTTACAGGGTTGGTTTTTATGAAGCTTTCTTT
CASSLGGYRVGFYEAFF
>NA|TRBJ2-7|TRBV6-1|once
TGTGCCAGCAGTATCGGGGGCAGCTCCTACGAGCAGTACTTC
CASSIGGSSYEQYF
>NA|TRBJ1-4|TRBV2|NA
TGTGCCAGCAGTGGGGGGGCATATGAAAAACTGTTTTTT
CASSGGAYEKLFF